This T cell receptor (beta chain) originates from a study of Graves' ophthalmopathy and Graves' hyperthyroidism. Study context: At initial diagnosis, peripheral blood was obtained, and this preceded any treatment.

This clonotype was seen ten or more times. V was clipped by 6 bases and J by 2 bases; unmatched bases: 8. Germline V gene sequence: CDR1 SQVTM, CDR2 ANQGSEA. The CDR3 is 14 amino acids. TCR beta CDR3 amplification used RNA transcripts. RT-PCR in the first round used HTBI primers; a second-round multiplex PCR followed. TCRdb passed the multiplex PCR reads through MiXCR, listing each CDR3 protein once. The data hold about 400,000 distinct CDR3 sequences, with around 18% observed a single time. This receptor was taken from a woman aged 18-29 years with Graves' ophthalmopathy. Sequencing was done on a sample of peripheral blood. The chain has TRBV29-1 and TRBJ2-7, with TRBD1 matching over 9 bases. CDR3 bases: TGCAGCGTGGTTGACAGGGGGGCGACCTACGAGCAGTACTTC. This codes for CSVVDRGATYEQYF.